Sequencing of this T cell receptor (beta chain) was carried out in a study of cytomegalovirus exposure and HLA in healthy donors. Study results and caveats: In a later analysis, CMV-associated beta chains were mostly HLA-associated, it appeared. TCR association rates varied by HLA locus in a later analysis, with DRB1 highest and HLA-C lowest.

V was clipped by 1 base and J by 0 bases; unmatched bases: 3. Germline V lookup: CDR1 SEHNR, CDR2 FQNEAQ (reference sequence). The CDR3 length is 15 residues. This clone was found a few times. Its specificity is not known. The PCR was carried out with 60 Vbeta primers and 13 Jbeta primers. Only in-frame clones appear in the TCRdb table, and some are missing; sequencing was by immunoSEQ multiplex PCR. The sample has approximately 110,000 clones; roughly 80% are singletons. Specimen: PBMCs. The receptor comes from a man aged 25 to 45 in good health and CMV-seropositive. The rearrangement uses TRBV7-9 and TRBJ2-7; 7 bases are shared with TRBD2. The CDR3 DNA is TGTGCCAGCAGCTTAGGACGGACTAGCTCCTACGAGCAGTACTTC. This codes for CASSLGRTSSYEQYF.